The 20 T cell receptor beta chains given below trace back to one sample, sequenced in a study of shared clonotypes between healthy human individuals. This table comes from immunoSEQ multiplex PCR, and its TCRdb copy is limited to in-frame clones, with some not included. In the table there are about 2.3 million clones, 85% to 95% of which are singletons. Sequenced input: naive CD4+ T cells from PBMCs. Subset indicated: CD45RA+ positively selected. The receptors were gathered from a man aged 18 to 30 in good health. Some clones in this sample may be carry-over from other donors' samples.

The chain links TRBV6-1 to TRBJ1-3; no clear D gene. CDR1 is MNHNS and CDR2 is SASEGT in the germline V gene. This CDR3 is 12 amino acids long. V was clipped by 7 bases and J by 4 bases, with 8 bases between them. CDR3 in amino acids: CASTAAGNTIYF. CDR3 DNA sequence: TGTGCCAGCACGGCCGCGGGAAACACCATATATTTT.

This chain connects TRBV7-9 to TRBJ2-6; D remains ambiguous. The CDR3 covers 17 residues. Between the trimmed V and J ends, which lost 5 bases and 0 bases, there was a span of 14 bases. The germline V gene has CDR1 SEHNR and CDR2 FQNEAQ (reference sequence). The CDR3 region has the DNA TGTGCCAGCAGCCGTTTGGTAGAAGCCTCTGGGGCCAACGTCCTGACTTTC. Protein sequence: CASSRLVEASGANVLTF.

The V and J genes are TRBV28 and TRBJ2-3, with 11 bases lining up with TRBD2. V shed 7 bases and J 8 bases; nucleotides not matched to a gene: 11. The CDR3 is 15 amino acids. The germline gives CDR1 MDHEN, CDR2 SYDVKM. This CDR3 is CASIPSSGRSSTQYF. CDR3 DNA sequence: TGTGCCAGCATCCCTTCTAGCGGGAGGAGTAGTACGCAGTATTTT.

This chain joins TRBV7-9 and TRBJ2-5; possibly TRBD2 for D (6 bases). Trimming removed 2 bases at V and 4 bases at J, with 14 bases between. Per germline, CDR1 SEHNR and CDR2 FQNEAQ (reference sequence). CDR3 size: 15 residues. The CDR3: CASSLSTGAGETQYF. Written as DNA, the CDR3 is TGTGCCAGCAGCTTAAGTACGGGAGCAGGAGAGACCCAGTACTTC.

The genes are TRBV9 and TRBJ1-1; D possibly corresponds to TRBD1 (5 bases). Looked up from germline, CDR1 is SGDLS and CDR2 is YYNGEE. Deletions cut 4 bases from V and 4 bases from J, with 20 bases between. The CDR3 sequence is 16 residues long. CDR3 nucleotides: TGTGCCAGCAGCCCGCACCCAAGGGACTCGTTCACTGAAGCTTTCTTT. Translated, it gives CASSPHPRDSFTEAFF.

The gene calls are TRBV5-1 and TRBJ2-1, with TRBD2 matching over 13 bases. Trimming took 6 bases from V and 0 from J; bases not matched to a gene: 12. This CDR3 spans 19 amino acids. Per the germline V gene, CDR1 is SGHRS and CDR2 is YFSETQ. The CDR3 DNA is TGCGCCAGCACTCTATCGCGGTGGACTAGCGGGAGCTCCTACAATGAGCAGTTCTTC. Amino acids: CASTLSRWTSGSSYNEQFF.

Turning to this clone: The sample contains more than one DNA sequence encoding this CDR3. The V and J genes are TRBV30 and TRBJ2-5; D ambiguous. This CDR3 comprises 13 residues. Trimming shortened V by 3 bases and J by 2 bases, and 10 bases separated the two germline ends. Germline assignment: CDR1 GTSNPN and CDR2 SVGIG (reference sequence). The DNA for the CDR3 is TGTGCCTGGAGCGTCCAAACTCAAGAGACCCAGTACTTC. This gives the protein CAWSVQTQETQYF.

This chain uses TRBV4-3 with TRBJ1-2; D gene ambiguous. Germline CDR1 reads LGHNA; CDR2 reads YSLEER. This CDR3 comprises 14 residues. The V and J ends lost 4 bases and 0 bases respectively, with 9 bases between them. Written as DNA, the CDR3 is TGCGCCAGCAGCCCTGGGAGGCCTAACTATGGCTACACCTTC. Translated, it gives CASSPGRPNYGYTF.

To note about this clone: The same CDR3 is also encoded by other DNA sequences in this sample. The rearrangement links TRBV5-1 to TRBJ2-1; 9 bases line up with TRBD2. Germline-derived CDR1 and CDR2 are SGHRS and YFSETQ. V trimming: 2 bases; J trimming: 1 base; junction bases outside the gene matches: 4. The CDR3 is 16 amino acids. This chain's CDR3 is CASSLTSGRSYNEQFF. The CDR3 DNA follows: TGCGCCAGCAGCTTAACCAGCGGGAGGTCCTACAATGAGCAGTTCTTC.

Points on this clone: This CDR3 is also generated by other DNA sequences in the sample. This chain links TRBV5-6 with TRBJ2-3; D not certain. This CDR3 comprises 13 residues. Trimming stripped 0 bases from V and 0 bases from J, with 2 bases between. CDR1 and CDR2 (germline): SGHDT, YYEEEE. The CDR3 region is CASSLDSTDTQYF. Written as DNA, the CDR3 is TGTGCCAGCAGCTTGGACAGCACAGATACGCAGTATTTT. Using reference TRBV5-6 and TRBJ2-3 for the parts outside the CDR3, the full variable domain is DAGVTQSPTHLIKTRGQQVTLRCSPKSGHDTVSWYQQALGQGPQFIFQYYEEEERQRGNFPDRFSGHQFPNYSSELNVNALLLGDSALYLCASSLDSTDTQYFGPGTRLTVL.

This clone was picked up one time. The chain has TRBV7-2 and TRBJ1-3, with D perhaps TRBD1 (5 bases). Germline V gene sequence: CDR1 SGHTA, CDR2 FQGNSA. The CDR3 length is 16 residues. Trimming took off 8 bases at V and 0 bases at J, with 17 bases between the two ends. CDR3 sequence reads: CASLKTPGTSGNTIYF. As DNA, the CDR3 is TGTGCCAGCCTAAAGACCCCAGGGACCTCTGGAAACACCATATATTTT.

The chain recombines TRBV19 with TRBJ1-5; a weak D match, TRBD1 (6 bases). The germline V and J ends were trimmed by 8 bases and 6 bases, with 14 bases remaining between them. Germline assignment: CDR1 LNHDA and CDR2 SQIVND (reference sequence). The CDR3 spans 13 residues. The DNA of the CDR3 is TGTGCCAGTGCAACAGGGAACATTCAGCCCCAGCATTTT. Translation: CASATGNIQPQHF.

The chain links TRBV29-1 to TRBJ2-3; D is undetermined. The CDR3 sequence is 12 residues long. V was shortened by 5 bases and J by 4 bases, with 10 bases between the two germline ends. CDR1 is SQVTM and CDR2 is ANQGSEA in the germline V gene. This CDR3 is CSVLKGADTQYF. The CDR3 region has the DNA TGCAGCGTTCTGAAGGGCGCAGATACGCAGTATTTT.

This clone appeared once. Additional DNA sequences in this sample encode the identical CDR3. The chain combines TRBV7-2 with TRBJ2-7, with 7 bases aligning to TRBD1. CDR3 length: 13 residues. The junction had 3 bases not matched to a gene; V was cut back by 5 bases and J by 2 bases. Germline lookup yields CDR1 SGHTA and CDR2 FQGNSA. The CDR3 region is CASSLGTAYEQYF. The CDR3 region has the DNA TGTGCCAGCAGCCTCGGGACAGCCTACGAGCAGTACTTC.

V is TRBV28 and J is TRBJ1-1; tentatively, D is TRBD1 (6 bases). CDR3 length equals 13 residues. Germline CDR1 MDHEN, CDR2 SYDVKM. The germline V and J ends were trimmed by 6 bases and 10 bases, with 18 bases remaining between them. CDR3 residues: CASSRTNRVPAFF. CDR3 nucleotide sequence: TGTGCCAGCAGCCGGACGAACAGGGTCCCAGCTTTCTTT.

This chain joins TRBV5-8 and TRBJ1-4; no definite D call. The V and J ends lost 0 bases and 6 bases respectively, with 3 bases between them. The CDR3 is made up of 12 amino acids. Germline V gene sequence: CDR1 SGHTS, CDR2 YDEGEE. CDR3 in amino acids: CASSLGDEKLFF. CDR3 DNA: TGTGCCAGCAGCTTGGGGGATGAAAAACTGTTTTTT.

The chain combines TRBV18 with TRBJ2-7; a possible D gene is TRBD2 (5 bases). CDR3 length: 14 residues. V gave up 4 bases and J gave up 2 bases, with 12 bases separating them. Germline V gives CDR1 KGHSH, CDR2 LQKENI. CDR3: CASSLGGLTYEQYF. DNA for the CDR3: TGTGCCAGCTCACTTGGAGGACTTACCTACGAGCAGTACTTC.

The DNA of the CDR3 is TGTGCCAGCAGCTTGACAGGGAGGGACTATGGCTACACCTTC. This codes for CASSLTGRDYGYTF. This sequence joins TRBV7-3 and TRBJ1-2, with 7 bases identical to TRBD1. Trimming took 3 bases from V and 3 from J; bases not matched to a gene: 4. The length of the CDR3 is 14 residues. Germline loops: CDR1 SGHTA, CDR2 FQGTGA. The variable domain in full, with the rest retrieved from reference TRBV7-3 and TRBJ1-2, is GAGVSQTPSNKVTEKGKYVELRCDPISGHTALYWYRQSLGQGPEFLIYFQGTGAADDSGLPNDRFFAVRPEGSVSTLKIQRTERGDSAVYLCASSLTGRDYGYTFGSGTRLTVV.

The chain recombines TRBV4-3 with TRBJ2-1, with a weak D call TRBD1 (5 bases). Trimming stripped 4 bases from V and 6 bases from J, with 13 bases between. The length of the CDR3 is 14 residues. Germline V gene data show CDR1 as LGHNA and CDR2 as YSLEER. In DNA form, the CDR3 reads TGCGCCAGCAGCCCAAGGGGTTGGGGCAATGAGCAGTTCTTC. This translates into CASSPRGWGNEQFF.

The chain is built from TRBV5-1 and TRBJ1-2; perhaps TRBD1 as D (6 bases). Germline V gene data show CDR1 as SGHRS and CDR2 as YFSETQ. The length of the CDR3 is 13 residues. Trimming shortened V by 0 bases and J by 7 bases, and 10 bases separated the two germline ends. The CDR3 sequence: CASSLAGAGGYTF. The CDR3 bases are TGCGCCAGCAGCTTGGCAGGGGCGGGTGGCTACACCTTC.